The rows below give T cell receptor beta chains drawn from one sample of a study of T cell responses to AZD1222 COVID-19 vaccine. The data were produced by immunoSEQ multiplex PCR, yet TCRdb's version contains in-frame clones alone and is incomplete. The table lists about 120,000 clones, 91% of them singletons. Sample: peripheral blood, taken on day 0 of AZD1222 vaccination. These receptor sequences come from an adult in good health. The CDR3 runs from the conserved cysteine through the conserved F or W. Each record gives: CDR3 DNA, CDR3 protein, V gene, D gene, J gene, clone size. D genes are given only for firm matches. Clone sizes are given selectively: once, few, many, or a class where the clone is expanded.

CDR3nt: TGTGCCAGCAGCTTAGGCCTAGAAAAGGGTGGCTACACCTTC; CDR3aa: CASSLGLEKGGYTF; v_gene: TRBV7-2; d_gene: .; j_gene: TRBJ1-2; abundance: .
CDR3nt: TGTGCCTGGAGGGAGACCAGGGTGTATAATTCACCCCTCCACTTT; CDR3aa: CAWRETRVYNSPLHF; v_gene: TRBV30; d_gene: .; j_gene: TRBJ1-6; abundance: once
CDR3nt: TGTGCCAGCAACCCAAGGACAGCGGGGAACACTGAAGCTTTCTTT; CDR3aa: CASNPRTAGNTEAFF; v_gene: TRBV11-2; d_gene: .; j_gene: TRBJ1-1; abundance: .
CDR3nt: TGTGCCAGCAGCCAAGGCCCACAGGGCCCGTTTATAGCCAAAAACATTCAGTACTTC; CDR3aa: CASSQGPQGPFIAKNIQYF; v_gene: TRBV3-1/TRBV3-2; d_gene: .; j_gene: TRBJ2-4; abundance: .
CDR3nt: TGCGCCAGCAGCCTCGGACAGGGGGCTAACGAGCAGTACTTC; CDR3aa: CASSLGQGANEQYF; v_gene: TRBV5-1; d_gene: TRBD1; j_gene: TRBJ2-7; abundance: .
CDR3nt: TGTGCCAGCTCACCCCGGAGCAATATCCCGGTCGAGCAGTACTTC; CDR3aa: CASSPRSNIPVEQYF; v_gene: TRBV18; d_gene: .; j_gene: TRBJ2-7; abundance: .
CDR3nt: TGTGCCAGCAGTTTGCGAACGGGTGGCGAGCAGTACTTC; CDR3aa: CASSLRTGGEQYF; v_gene: TRBV27; d_gene: .; j_gene: TRBJ2-7; abundance: once
CDR3nt: TGTGCCAGCAGCGTAGACTCCCTCGGGGGGACCTTAAATACGCAGTATTTT; CDR3aa: CASSVDSLGGTLNTQYF; v_gene: TRBV9; d_gene: TRBD2; j_gene: TRBJ2-3; abundance: .
CDR3nt: TGTGCCAGCAGCCCAGCCGGGCCTCGTCAGGATTACACCTTC; CDR3aa: CASSPAGPRQDYTF; v_gene: TRBV7-9; d_gene: .; j_gene: TRBJ1-2; abundance: .
CDR3nt: TGTGCCAGCAGCCAAGGAGACAGGCTCCCAGAGACCCAGTACTTC; CDR3aa: CASSQGDRLPETQYF; v_gene: TRBV4-2; d_gene: .; j_gene: TRBJ2-5; abundance: .
CDR3nt: TGTGCCAGTATCAGTCGACAGGGAGGAATTCGCAATCAGCCCCAGCATTTT; CDR3aa: CASISRQGGIRNQPQHF; v_gene: TRBV19; d_gene: TRBD1; j_gene: TRBJ1-5; abundance: .
CDR3nt: TGTGCCAGCAGCAAGACTAGCGGGGGGGCCTACTCCTACGAGCAGTACTTC; CDR3aa: CASSKTSGGAYSYEQYF; v_gene: TRBV3-1/TRBV3-2; d_gene: TRBD2; j_gene: TRBJ2-7; abundance: .
CDR3nt: TGTGCCAGCAGTGAAGTTCGCCGGACAGGGGAAGGCTACACCTTC; CDR3aa: CASSEVRRTGEGYTF; v_gene: TRBV2; d_gene: TRBD1; j_gene: TRBJ1-2; abundance: .
CDR3nt: TGTGCCAGCAGCTTAACCACAGGGTGGGGCACTGAAGCTTTCTTT; CDR3aa: CASSLTTGWGTEAFF; v_gene: TRBV7-3; d_gene: .; j_gene: TRBJ1-1; abundance: once
CDR3nt: TGTGCCAGTCAAAAAGGAGTCCGGGATGGCAGGGGCTCTGGAAACACCATATATTTT; CDR3aa: CASQKGVRDGRGSGNTIYF; v_gene: TRBV19; d_gene: .; j_gene: TRBJ1-3; abundance: .
CDR3nt: TGCAGCGTTGGCAGGATTAGCACAGATACGCAGTATTTT; CDR3aa: CSVGRISTDTQYF; v_gene: TRBV29-1; d_gene: .; j_gene: TRBJ2-3; abundance: .
CDR3nt: TGTGCCAGCAGCTTAGTATGGACAGCGATAAGAAACACCATATATTTT; CDR3aa: CASSLVWTAIRNTIYF; v_gene: TRBV7-2; d_gene: .; j_gene: TRBJ1-3; abundance: .
CDR3nt: TGTGCCAGCAGTTACGAGCGTCAGTATGGCTACACCTTC; CDR3aa: CASSYERQYGYTF; v_gene: TRBV6-2/TRBV6-3; d_gene: .; j_gene: TRBJ1-2; abundance: .
CDR3nt: TGTGCCAGCAGTTTGGCCGGGACAGGGGGGAACTATGGCTACACCTTC; CDR3aa: CASSLAGTGGNYGYTF; v_gene: TRBV6-5; d_gene: TRBD1; j_gene: TRBJ1-2; abundance: .
CDR3nt: TGTGCCAGTAGTATAGTCGGGACAGGGGGTATTGCTGAAGCTTTCTTT; CDR3aa: CASSIVGTGGIAEAFF; v_gene: TRBV19; d_gene: TRBD1; j_gene: TRBJ1-1; abundance: .
CDR3nt: TGTGCCAGCAGCTTAACACCGAACACCGGGGAGCTGTTTTTT; CDR3aa: CASSLTPNTGELFF; v_gene: TRBV7-2; d_gene: .; j_gene: TRBJ2-2; abundance: .
CDR3nt: TGTGCCACCAGCCTCAGGGAGACGAAGGGTAACTATGGCTACACCTTC; CDR3aa: CATSLRETKGNYGYTF; v_gene: TRBV15; d_gene: .; j_gene: TRBJ1-2; abundance: .
CDR3nt: TGTGCCAGCAGCCCAGGTCCTAGCACAGATACGCAGTATTTT; CDR3aa: CASSPGPSTDTQYF; v_gene: TRBV7-3; d_gene: .; j_gene: TRBJ2-3; abundance: .
CDR3nt: TGTGCCTGGGGGGATGCAACTAATGAAAAACTGTTTTTT; CDR3aa: CAWGDATNEKLFF; v_gene: TRBV30; d_gene: .; j_gene: TRBJ1-4; abundance: .
CDR3nt: TGTGCCAGCAGCAAACTGATCGACGGATCTAACTATGGCTACACCTTC; CDR3aa: CASSKLIDGSNYGYTF; v_gene: TRBV21-1; d_gene: .; j_gene: TRBJ1-2; abundance: .
CDR3nt: TGTGCCAGCAGCGTAGGGGCTACGGGCACAGATACGCAGTATTTT; CDR3aa: CASSVGATGTDTQYF; v_gene: TRBV9; d_gene: .; j_gene: TRBJ2-3; abundance: .